The 19 T cell receptor beta chains below were found in one sample sequenced in a study of prognosis after radiotherapy for stage I lung cancer (dated by TCRdb to 2020 to 2022). The listed sequencing device is Illumina HiSeq 3000. Two rounds of multiplex PCR were performed to amplify the TCR beta CDR3 region from genomic DNA. The first PCR round used primers specific to each TRBV and TRBJ gene, and the primer sequences were filed in Chinese patent CN105087789A. TCRdb trimmed public reads at Q25 via fastp, called clones via MiXCR and kept in-frame beta chains. For every CDR3 protein sequence, its rows merge into one entry that carries the most common genes and DNA. Here the sample has roughly 29,000 distinct CDR3 sequences; around a third occur a single time. The ten largest clonotypes hold 9.5% to 13% of the sample. Sequences were derived from PBMCs, sampled before or after stereotactic body radiation therapy (not recorded which). These TCRs come from a donor of 50 years or more with non-small cell lung cancer.

This clonotype is judged large (0.1 to 1%). The CDR3 DNA follows: TGCAGTGCTAGATGGCTAGCGGGGGGCGGCACAGATACGCAGTATTTT. Residues: CSARWLAGGGTDTQYF. The chain recombines TRBV20-1 with TRBJ2-3; 11 bases agree with TRBD2. Trimming took 2 bases from V and 1 from J; bases not matched to a gene: 5. The CDR3 extends over 16 amino acids. Germline-derived CDR1 and CDR2 are DFQATT and SNEGSKA (reference sequence).

This clonotype was seen many times. J is TRBJ2-7 and V is TRBV20-1; possibly TRBD1 or TRBD2 for D (6 bases each). Germline loops: CDR1 DFQATT, CDR2 SNEGSKA (reference sequence). This CDR3 has 10 amino acids. V lost 5 bases and J 6 bases, leaving 8 bases between the germline ends. CDR3 coding DNA: TGCAGTGCTGAGGGGGGCGAGCAGTACTTC. This translates into CSAEGGEQYF.

At least ten counts were recorded for this clonotype. V and J are TRBV4-1 and TRBJ1-6; the match to TRBD1 covers 8 bases. The length of the CDR3 is 16 residues. Germline trimming cut 2 bases from V and 8 bases from J; bases unmatched to any gene: 8. Per germline, CDR1 MGHRA and CDR2 YSYEKL. The CDR3 DNA reads TGCGCCAGCAGCCAATCCGTCAGGGGGCGATATTCACCCCTCCACTTT. It yields the protein CASSQSVRGRYSPLHF.

This clonotype was seen many times. The rearrangement links TRBV9 to TRBJ2-3, with TRBD2 identical over 10 bases. The CDR3 extends over 16 amino acids. Germline V CDR1 and CDR2: SGDLS, YYNGEE. Trimming cost V 3 bases and J 5 bases; bases outside gene matches: 9. As DNA, the CDR3 is TGTGCCAGCAGCGACATAGCGGGGGGTCAGGTAGATACGCAGTATTTT. This sequence encodes CASSDIAGGQVDTQYF.

This clonotype has at least ten counts. The J gene is TRBJ1-2, the V gene TRBV20-1, with D possibly being TRBD1 (5 bases). CDR3 length equals 12 residues. Trimming pared 7 bases from V and 4 bases from J, leaving 13 bases between. CDR1 and CDR2 (germline): DFQATT, SNEGSKA (reference sequence). The CDR3 region has the DNA TGCAGTGTTCGGGACGGCGCCTATGGCTACACCTTC. Translated: CSVRDGAYGYTF.

There are many counts of this clonotype. The chain has TRBV28 and TRBJ2-2, with 7 bases identical to TRBD1. CDR1 and CDR2 from the germline V gene are MDHEN and SYDVKM. The trim removed 2 bases at V and 7 bases at J, leaving 4 bases unmatched. The CDR3 has 14 residues. The CDR3 region has the DNA TGTGCCAGCAGTTTAACAGGGGTGGGCGGGGAGCTGTTTTTT. It is translated as CASSLTGVGGELFF.

This CDR3 reads CASSFDGEADTQYF. The CDR3 nucleotides are TGTGCCAGCAGTTTTGATGGTGAAGCAGATACGCAGTATTTT. V and J are TRBV12-3 or TRBV12-4 and TRBJ2-3, with no clear D. This CDR3 has 14 amino acids. Trimming left V 3 bases short and J 4 bases short, with 11 bases between.

Notes on this clonotype: This may stem from a read error, because a much larger clone lies one nucleotide away. The chain employs TRBV6-1 and TRBJ1-4, with 8 bases lining up with TRBD1. The trim removed 6 bases at V and 11 bases at J, leaving 8 bases unmatched. CDR1 is MNHNS and CDR2 is SASEGT in the germline V gene. The length of the CDR3 is 13 residues. CDR3 in amino acids: CASSQGAGVKLFF. As DNA, the CDR3 is TGTGCCAGCAGCCAGGGGGCGGGGGTGAAACTGTTTTTT.

Of note for this clonotype: Relative to the germline gene, one junction end is altered; a read error may explain this. The J gene is TRBJ2-1, the V gene TRBV14, with D hard to call. CDR1 SGHDN and CDR2 FVKESK come from the germline V gene. CDR3 length equals 16 residues. The CDR3 reads CASNQVDISSYNEQFF. Written as DNA, the CDR3 is TGTGCCAGCAACCAAGTTGACATCAGTTCCTACAATGAGCAGTTCTTC.

About this clonotype: A much larger clone sits a single nucleotide away, making a read error possible. V gene TRBV19 combines with J gene TRBJ1-1; D uncertain. CDR1 is LNHDA, CDR2 SQIVND, per germline (reference sequence). The CDR3 has 13 residues. The CDR3 protein is CASIIVRNTEAFF. DNA for the CDR3: TGTGCCAGTATTATAGTCCGGAACACTGAAGCTTTCTTT.

This clonotype appeared many times. This rearrangement joins TRBV25-1 to TRBJ2-1; D is undetermined. Germline V gene sequence: CDR1 MGHDK, CDR2 SYGVNS. V was trimmed by 2 bases and J by 9 bases, leaving 8 bases between them. The CDR3 extends over 12 amino acids. The CDR3 DNA reads as TGTGCCAGCAGTGAAGGACGCCTTGAGCAGTTCTTC. Its protein product is CASSEGRLEQFF. Variable domain in full (rest from reference TRBV25-1 and TRBJ2-1): EADIYQTPRYLVIGTGKKITLECSQTMGHDKMYWYQQDPGMELHLIHYSYGVNSTEKGDLSSESTVSRIRTEHFPLTLESARPSHTSQYLCASSEGRLEQFFGPGTRLTVL.

On this clonotype itself: Germline and junction disagree at one end, which may indicate a read error. The V call is TRBV10-3, the J call TRBJ1-1; a weak D match, TRBD1 (6 bases). The CDR3 loop spans 15 amino acids. Germline V lookup: CDR1 ENHRY, CDR2 SYGVKD. CDR3 region: CAISDSGAPNTESFF. For the CDR3, the DNA is TGTGCCATCAGTGATTCAGGGGCTCCGAACACTGAATCTTTCTTT.

There are many counts of this clonotype. The chain uses TRBV11-1 and TRBJ2-6; 7 nucleotides align to TRBD1. The CDR3 spans 17 residues. V lost 6 bases and J lost 1; bases outside the gene matches: 9. The germline V gene has CDR1 SGHAT and CDR2 FQDESV (reference sequence). The CDR3 protein is CASSWGKGASGANVLTF. The CDR3 nucleotides are TGTGCCAGCAGTTGGGGGAAGGGGGCATCTGGGGCCAACGTCCTGACTTTC. The whole variable domain, remainder taken from reference TRBV11-1 and TRBJ2-6, is EAEVAQSPRYKITEKSQAVAFWCDPISGHATLYWYRQILGQGPELLVQFQDESVVDDSQLPKDRFSAERLKGVDSTLKIQPAELGDSAMYLCASSWGKGASGANVLTFGAGSRLTVL.

This clonotype has ten or more counts. The genes are TRBV7-9 and TRBJ1-2; no reliable D call. Germline CDR1 reads SEHNR; CDR2 reads FQNEAQ (reference sequence). Trimming cost V 5 bases and J 4 bases, with 14 bases left between them. There are 14 residues in the CDR3. The CDR3 nucleotides read TGTGCCAGCAGCCCCCGGACGGGGATCTATGGCTACACCTTC. Translation: CASSPRTGIYGYTF.

In its sample, this clonotype was seen many times. The rearrangement uses TRBV10-3 and TRBJ2-3; D is possibly TRBD2 (7 bases). With 8 bases removed from V and 2 bases from J, the gap between germline ends came to 20 bases. Germline CDR1 ENHRY, CDR2 SYGVKD. The CDR3 consists of 16 residues. CDR3 sequence reads: CAIASGGANPTDTQYF. CDR3 nucleotides: TGTGCCATCGCTAGTGGGGGGGCAAATCCCACAGATACGCAGTATTTT.

This clonotype was recorded many times. The rearrangement joins TRBV7-8 to TRBJ2-3; D gene unclear. Trimming left V 5 bases short and J 2 bases short, with 5 bases between. This CDR3 has 12 residues. Per germline, CDR1 SGHVS and CDR2 FQNEAQ. The CDR3 protein is CASSPHTDTQYF. The CDR3 nucleotides are TGTGCCAGCAGCCCCCACACAGATACGCAGTATTTT.

This clonotype was counted at least ten times. The rearrangement joins TRBV27 to TRBJ2-1, with TRBD2 identical over 10 bases. Per the germline V gene, CDR1 is MNHEY and CDR2 is SMNVEV (reference sequence). This CDR3 contains 15 residues. The V gene end was trimmed by 6 bases and the J gene end by 5 bases; junction bases not matched to a gene: 7. In DNA form, the CDR3 reads TGTGCCAGCAGCCTTAGGACTAGCGGAAACAATGAGCAGTTCTTC. It encodes CASSLRTSGNNEQFF.

Of note for this clonotype: The junction and the germline gene differ at one end; a read error may be behind it. The J gene is TRBJ2-3, the V gene TRBV28; D gene ambiguous. The germline V gene encodes CDR1 MDHEN and CDR2 SYDVKM. The length of the CDR3 is 12 residues. CDR3 sequence: CASASGPDTRYF. DNA for the CDR3: TGTGCCAGCGCATCCGGGCCAGATACGCGGTATTTT.

The sample holds many counts of this clonotype. In nucleotides, the CDR3 is TGTGCCAGCAGCCTACTAGCGGGAGTCTCCTACGAGCAGTACTTC. Translated, it gives CASSLLAGVSYEQYF. The chain combines TRBV11-2 with TRBJ2-7, with TRBD2 matching over 11 bases. Germline V gene data show CDR1 as SGHAT and CDR2 as FQNNGV. V trimming: 5 bases; J trimming: 0 bases; junction bases outside the gene matches: 3. The CDR3 extends over 15 amino acids.